These 24 T cell receptor beta chains were sequenced from one sample in a study of T cell responses to AZD1222 COVID-19 vaccine. The method was immunoSEQ multiplex PCR; TCRdb's version includes in-frame clones alone and lacks a portion of them. The sample contains tens of thousands of clones, approximately 80% of which appear only once. This sample comprised peripheral blood, obtained 28 days after the second AZD1222 dose. The source of these receptors is an adult who received the AZD1222 COVID-19 vaccine.

The chain carries TRBV5-6 and TRBJ1-4; TRBD1 matches at 10 bases. V was clipped by 0 bases and J by 8 bases; unmatched bases: 4. The CDR3 has 15 residues. Germline V gene lookup returns CDR1 SGHDT and CDR2 YYEEEE. For the CDR3, the DNA is TGTGCCAGCAGCTTGGTGGGACAGGGGAGAGAAAAACTGTTTTTT. Translated: CASSLVGQGREKLFF.

The rearrangement joins TRBV4-2 to TRBJ1-5; 7 bases fit TRBD1. This CDR3 has 16 amino acids. The germline V gene has CDR1 LGHNA and CDR2 YNFKEQ. V dropped 1 base and J dropped 0; count of bases not matched to a gene: 3. Written as DNA, the CDR3 is TGTGCCAGCAGCCAAGGGACAGGCCATAGCAATCAGCCCCAGCATTTT. Its protein product is CASSQGTGHSNQPQHF.

This sequence joins TRBV18 and TRBJ1-4; no clear D. The V and J ends lost 3 bases and 3 bases respectively, with 8 bases between them. The CDR3 loop spans 14 amino acids. The germline gives CDR1 KGHSH, CDR2 LQKENI. The CDR3 is CASSPTDPNEKLFF. Here the CDR3 DNA reads TGTGCCAGCTCACCCACAGACCCTAATGAAAAACTGTTTTTT.

The chain recombines TRBV10-2 with TRBJ2-1; D call uncertain. CDR1 and CDR2 (germline): WSHSY, SAAADI. The CDR3 extends over 14 amino acids. Trimming took 2 bases from V and 0 from J, leaving 5 bases between them. The CDR3 nucleotides read TGCGCCAGCAGTGAGGACTTCTCCTACAATGAGCAGTTCTTC. Amino acids: CASSEDFSYNEQFF.

The rearrangement uses TRBV11-1 and TRBJ1-2; 7 nucleotides line up with TRBD1. Per germline, CDR1 SGHAT and CDR2 FQDESV (reference sequence). This CDR3 is built from 13 residues. V shed 5 bases and J 4 bases; nucleotides not matched to a gene: 4. This CDR3 reads CASSARDSYGYTF. CDR3 nucleotides: TGTGCCAGCAGCGCCCGGGACAGCTATGGCTACACCTTC.

The chain is built from TRBV19 and TRBJ2-1; TRBD1 is a possible D gene (6 bases). V was cut by 10 bases and J by 3 bases, with 16 bases left in between. Germline V lookup: CDR1 LNHDA, CDR2 SQIVND (reference sequence). This CDR3 region has 14 residues. CDR3 sequence reads: CATLHGDNYNEQFF. The CDR3 nucleotides read TGTGCCACCCTCCACGGGGACAACTACAATGAGCAGTTCTTC.

There are a few counts of this clone. The V call is TRBV10-1, the J call TRBJ2-2, with D maybe TRBD2 (5 bases). Trimming removed 3 bases at V and 1 base at J, with 12 bases between. CDR3 size: 16 residues. CDR1 WNHNN and CDR2 SYGVQD come from the germline V gene (reference sequence). The CDR3 bases are TGCGCCAGCAGTGATCCCGCTAGCCGGAACACCGGGGAGCTGTTTTTT. Its protein product is CASSDPASRNTGELFF.

This clone was seen only a few times. The rearrangement uses TRBV7-9 and TRBJ1-2, with TRBD1 identical over 9 bases. Germline values: CDR1 SEHNR, CDR2 FQNEAQ (reference sequence). V trimming: 5 bases; J trimming: 4 bases; junction bases outside the gene matches: 5. This CDR3 is 14 amino acids long. The CDR3 nucleotides read TGTGCCAGCAGCACGGACAGGGGTACCTATGGCTACACCTTC. It encodes CASSTDRGTYGYTF.

V and J are TRBV11-2 and TRBJ2-7, with D perhaps being TRBD1 or TRBD2 (6 bases each). CDR3 length: 17 amino acids. Germline-derived CDR1 and CDR2 are SGHAT and FQNNGV. Trimming pared 5 bases from V and 3 bases from J, leaving 23 bases between. The CDR3 region has the DNA TGTGCCAGCAGCCCTCAAGTCCAGGGGAGGAGGGACTACGAGCAGTACTTC. It yields the protein CASSPQVQGRRDYEQYF.

This clone was recorded a few times. Other DNA sequences in this specimen translate into the identical CDR3. The V call is TRBV5-5, the J call TRBJ1-2; D is unresolved. The CDR3 extends over 12 amino acids. Germline V gene data show CDR1 as SGHKS and CDR2 as YYEKEE (reference sequence). With 2 bases removed from V and 2 bases from J, the gap between germline ends came to 4 bases. CDR3 nucleotides: TGTGCCAGCAGCTTAGGGAACTATGGCTACACCTTC. Encoded protein: CASSLGNYGYTF. Filled out from reference TRBV5-5 and TRBJ1-2, the complete variable domain reads DAGVTQSPTHLIKTRGQQVTLRCSPISGHKSVSWYQQVLGQGPQFIFQYYEKEERGRGNFPDRFSARQFPNYSSELNVNALLLGDSALYLCASSLGNYGYTFGSGTRLTVV.

V usage is TRBV29-1 and J usage is TRBJ2-5, with D tentatively TRBD1 (6 bases). Per germline, CDR1 SQVTM and CDR2 ANQGSEA. The CDR3 runs 12 residues. The germline V and J ends were trimmed by 6 bases and 5 bases, with 13 bases remaining between them. CDR3 nucleotide sequence: TGCAGCGTGTTGGGGGCGTGGGAGACCCAGTACTTC. As protein: CSVLGAWETQYF.

For this clone: One end of the junction is discordant with germline, which a read error may explain. The chain couples TRBV30 to TRBJ2-1; D unclear. CDR1 is GTSNPN and CDR2 is SVGIG in the germline V gene (reference sequence). There are 13 residues in the CDR3. As DNA, the CDR3 is TGTGCATGGAGTGGTTCCGCAGGCTTGGAGCAGTTCTTC. Translated, it gives CAWSGSAGLEQFF.

CDR3 nucleotides: TGTGCCAGCTCAGGGGGCGTCACAGATACGCAGTATTTT. Protein product: CASSGGVTDTQYF. The rearrangement links TRBV18 to TRBJ2-3; tentative D call: TRBD1 (6 bases). From germline, CDR1 is KGHSH and CDR2 LQKENI. The ends were cut back, 5 bases at V and 2 bases at J, with 8 bases in the middle. The length of the CDR3 is 13 residues. Full variable domain (outside the CDR3, taken from reference TRBV18 and TRBJ2-3): NAGVMQNPRHLVRRRGQEARLRCSPMKGHSHVYWYRQLPEEGLKFMVYLQKENIIDESGMPKERFSAEFPKEGPSILRIQQVVRGDSAAYFCASSGGVTDTQYFGPGTRLTVL.

The chain couples TRBV11-3 to TRBJ1-1, with D possibly matching TRBD1 (5 bases). This CDR3 has 15 amino acids. Deletions cut 5 bases from V and 0 bases from J, with 13 bases between. Looked up from germline, CDR1 is SGHNT and CDR2 is YENEEA. In DNA form, the CDR3 reads TGTGCCAGCAGCCGGGTTGGGGGGGTGAACACTGAAGCTTTCTTT. Protein sequence: CASSRVGGVNTEAFF.

J is TRBJ2-2 and V is TRBV9; possibly TRBD1 for D (6 bases). The germline gives CDR1 SGDLS, CDR2 YYNGEE. The CDR3 totals 15 residues. The ends were cut back, 3 bases at V and 5 bases at J, with 14 bases in the middle. CDR3 nucleotides: TGTGCCAGCAGCGGGGCACAGGGCCGTACCGGGGAGCTGTTTTTT. Its protein is CASSGAQGRTGELFF.

The chain employs TRBV5-5 and TRBJ2-3, with no clear D. The CDR3 consists of 14 residues. The V end lost 0 bases, the J end lost 4 bases, and 9 bases lay between the germline ends. CDR1 SGHKS and CDR2 YYEKEE come from the germline V gene (reference sequence). DNA for the CDR3: TGTGCCAGCAGCTTGGGTCCTAATTCAGATACGCAGTATTTT. It translates to CASSLGPNSDTQYF.

V usage is TRBV18 and J usage is TRBJ2-6; a possible D gene is TRBD2 (5 bases). With 5 bases removed from V and 0 bases from J, the gap between germline ends came to 5 bases. CDR1 KGHSH and CDR2 LQKENI come from the germline V gene. The length of the CDR3 is 14 residues. Here the CDR3 DNA reads TGTGCCAGCTCAGAGGGCTCTGGGGCCAACGTCCTGACTTTC. It codes for CASSEGSGANVLTF.

The chain joins TRBV7-2 to TRBJ1-2, with 8 bases identical to TRBD1. The CDR3 has 16 amino acids. The V gene's germline CDR1 is SGHTA and CDR2 FQGNSA. V trimming: 6 bases; J trimming: 2 bases; junction bases outside the gene matches: 11. The CDR3 DNA reads TGTGCCAGCAGTTACCGACAGGGGATAGGGAACTATGGCTACACCTTC. Amino acid sequence: CASSYRQGIGNYGYTF. The full variable domain, in which reference TRBV7-2 and TRBJ1-2 provide the parts outside the CDR3, is GAGVSQSPSNKVTEKGKDVELRCDPISGHTALYWYRQSLGQGLEFLIYFQGNSAPDKSGLPSDRFSAERTGGSVSTLTIQRTQQEDSAVYLCASSYRQGIGNYGYTFGSGTRLTVV.

This sequence joins TRBV12-3 or TRBV12-4 and TRBJ2-2; TRBD1 matches 8 bases. V lost 5 bases to trimming and J lost 7 bases; unmatched junction nucleotides: 3. The CDR3 spans 13 residues. The CDR3 spells CASSGRGLGELFF. The DNA for the CDR3 is TGTGCCAGCAGTGGCAGGGGGCTCGGGGAGCTGTTTTTT.

This clone has only one observation. This chain connects TRBV5-5 to TRBJ2-5; 9 nucleotides agree with TRBD2. The V gene's germline CDR1 is SGHKS and CDR2 YYEKEE (reference sequence). The CDR3 consists of 18 residues. V shed 3 bases and J 5 bases; nucleotides not matched to a gene: 17. CDR3 sequence reads: CASSYPDSGTSRRETQYF. The CDR3 region has the DNA TGTGCCAGCAGCTACCCTGACTCCGGGACTAGCCGGCGGGAGACCCAGTACTTC. The full variable domain, completed using reference TRBV5-5 and TRBJ2-5, is DAGVTQSPTHLIKTRGQQVTLRCSPISGHKSVSWYQQVLGQGPQFIFQYYEKEERGRGNFPDRFSARQFPNYSSELNVNALLLGDSALYLCASSYPDSGTSRRETQYFGPGTRLLVL.

The chain joins TRBV25-1 to TRBJ2-5, with D hard to call. Germline lookup yields CDR1 MGHDK and CDR2 SYGVNS. The CDR3 has 15 amino acids. V gave up 2 bases and J gave up 1 base, with 11 bases separating them. In DNA form, the CDR3 reads TGTGCCAGCAGTGAACTTGGGGTGCGCCAAGAGACCCAGTACTTC. Translation gives CASSELGVRQETQYF.

The chain recombines TRBV5-1 with TRBJ2-7; 10 bases align to TRBD2. The CDR3 extends over 16 amino acids. From germline, CDR1 is SGHRS and CDR2 YFSETQ. V was pared by 1 base and J by 4 bases, with 8 bases of the junction left unmatched. The CDR3 region is CASSLLSGGLSYEQYF. In DNA form, the CDR3 reads TGCGCCAGCAGCTTGCTTAGCGGGGGGTTGTCTTACGAGCAGTACTTC.

A note on this clone: Mismatch with germline at one junction end may stem from a read error. The J gene is TRBJ1-6, the V gene TRBV5-1, with D perhaps matching TRBD1 (5 bases). This CDR3 contains 13 residues. CDR1 is SGHRS and CDR2 is YFSETQ in the germline V gene. CDR3 DNA sequence: TGCGCCTGCAGTGAGGGGAACCAATCACCCCTCCACTTT. It codes for CACSEGNQSPLHF. The full variable domain, its missing parts supplied by reference TRBV5-1 and TRBJ1-6, is KAGVTQTPRYLIKTRGQQVTLSCSPISGHRSVSWYQQTPGQGLQFLFEYFSETQRNKGNFPGRFSGRQFSNSRSEMNVSTLELGDSALYLCACSEGNQSPLHFGNGTRLTVT.

The chain couples TRBV6-2 or TRBV6-3 to TRBJ2-2; D is perhaps TRBD2 (5 bases). CDR1 is MNHEY and CDR2 is SVGEGT in the germline V gene. CDR3 length: 16 residues. V was pared by 3 bases and J by 1 base, with 12 bases between. CDR3 coding DNA: TGTGCCAGCAGTTATTTCGACTACCGGAACACCGGGGAGCTGTTTTTT. Protein product: CASSYFDYRNTGELFF.